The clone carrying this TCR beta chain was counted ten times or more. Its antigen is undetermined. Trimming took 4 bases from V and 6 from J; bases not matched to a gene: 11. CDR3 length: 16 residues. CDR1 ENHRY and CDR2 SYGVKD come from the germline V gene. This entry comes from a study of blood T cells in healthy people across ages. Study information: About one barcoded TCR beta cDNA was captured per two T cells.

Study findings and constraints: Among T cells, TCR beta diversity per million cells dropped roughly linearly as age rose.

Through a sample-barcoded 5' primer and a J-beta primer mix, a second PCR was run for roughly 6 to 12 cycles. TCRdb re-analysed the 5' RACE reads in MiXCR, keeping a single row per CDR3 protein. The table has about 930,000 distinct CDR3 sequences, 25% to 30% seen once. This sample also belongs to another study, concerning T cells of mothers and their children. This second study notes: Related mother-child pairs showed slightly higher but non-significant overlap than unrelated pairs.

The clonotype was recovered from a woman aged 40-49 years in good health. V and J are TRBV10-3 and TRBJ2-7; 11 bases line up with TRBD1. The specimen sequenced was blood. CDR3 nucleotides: TGTGCCATCAGTGTAGGGATTACCGGGACAGGGGGCGAGCAGTACTTC. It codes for CAISVGITGTGGEQYF.